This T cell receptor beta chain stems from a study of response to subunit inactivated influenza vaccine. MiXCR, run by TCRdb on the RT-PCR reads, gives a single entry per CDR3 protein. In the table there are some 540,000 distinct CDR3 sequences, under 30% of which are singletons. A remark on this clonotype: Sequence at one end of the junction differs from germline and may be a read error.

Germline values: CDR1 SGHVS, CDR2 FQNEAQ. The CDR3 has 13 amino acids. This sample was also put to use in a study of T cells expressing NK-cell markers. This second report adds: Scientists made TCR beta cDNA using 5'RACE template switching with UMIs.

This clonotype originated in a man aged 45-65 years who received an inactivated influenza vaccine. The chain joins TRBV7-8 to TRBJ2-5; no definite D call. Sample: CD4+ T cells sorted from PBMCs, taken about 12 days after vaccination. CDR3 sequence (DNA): TGTGCCAGCAGCTTAGTTCTCCAAAAGACCCAGTACTTC. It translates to CASSLVLQKTQYF.